This T cell receptor beta chain came from a study of T cell repertoires in cytomegalovirus infection. Study-wide context: Through public TCR beta signatures, both CMV infection and matching HLA type were indicated.

Study observations and caveats: Across the ex vivo response, the dominant clonotypes were HLA-C-restricted CMV-specific TCR beta clonotypes. Identification of carriers of CMV plus the relevant HLA was performed using cumulative public TCR beta family frequency.

Trimming took 0 bases from V and 7 from J, leaving 16 bases between them. The germline CDR1 and CDR2 sequences are DFQATT and SNEGSKA (reference sequence). The CDR3 length is 16 residues. Via MiXCR, TCRdb re-called the reads, giving one row per CDR3 protein. The data hold fewer than 400,000 distinct CDR3 sequences, with roughly 20% observed a single time. A word on this clonotype: The antigen remains unidentified.

Sequences were obtained from PBMCs. This TCR was sampled from a human donor in good health (CMV status not recorded). Some clones in this sample may be carry-over from other donors' samples. The V gene is TRBV20-1, the J gene TRBJ1-6; D may be TRBD1 (6 bases). The chain's CDR3 is CSARDPARGANSPLHF. In nucleotides, the CDR3 is TGCAGTGCTAGAGACCCGGCAAGGGGGGCGAATTCACCCCTCCACTTT.